The entry below gives a single T cell receptor (beta chain) sequence along with its context. Its antigen target is currently unknown. Nothing much larger sits one base from this clone, and base qualities are not available. This specimen comes from a study of blood T cell repertoires in COVID-19 (dated by TCRdb to 2018 to 2020). Study-wide context: The collaborator samples originated in the United States, Italy and Spain and spanned the acute and convalescent phases of COVID-19. The prospective study material was composed of cDNA or gDNA derived from T cells, B-cell-depleted T cells, or PBMCs. The dataset comprised deeply sampled blood TCRbeta repertoires from subjects exposed to, actively infected with, or recovered from COVID-19. The repertoires were released in a freely available public database intended as a resource for research on the immune response to SARS-CoV-2. Samples came from the ongoing ImmuneRACE study (first 160 participants) plus 1,254 subjects from 6 global collaborators. A de-identified subject ID, COVID-19 status, age in years and sex were almost always included in the sample metadata. Where HLA class I and class II types were available, the types were taken from metadata supplied by the sample provider, not from assay-based typing. Overall study outcomes, separate from this receptor: The amount of clinical and demographic metadata varied by source and participant and was provided uncurated.

Enrolling through a virtual design, the prospective study's participants ranged in age from about 18 to 100 years and lived across 24 United States geographic areas. In the prospective study, participants were assigned to cohorts based on the clinical history participants reported in a screening survey and a study questionnaire. A participant counted as exposed if, within 2 weeks of entering the study, that participant had been in contact with someone who had a PCR-confirmed or clinician-diagnosed COVID-19 case. Each participant in the prospective study had whole blood, serum and a nasopharyngeal or oropharyngeal swab collected by mobile phlebotomists. Participants in the prospective study had the option to provide additional blood draws and questionnaires over a 2-month period. Blood samples from the prospective study were shipped frozen or at room temperature prior to DNA extraction. After removal of 2 bases from V and 6 bases from J, the junction retains 10 bases not matched to a gene. In the germline V gene, CDR1 corresponds to SGDLS and CDR2 to YYNGEE. Inclusive of the bounding cysteine and phenylalanine, the CDR3 is 16 residues long. CDR3 DNA only is kept here, 48 bases in frame from base 1.

TCRbeta CDR3 regions were amplified from genomic DNA by means of the immunoSEQ Assay, a bias-controlled multiplex PCR. Concerning the study's data processing: The number of nucleated cells in each sample was estimated from the amplification of reference gene primers within the assay. To quantify the absolute abundance of each unique TCRbeta CDR3 rearrangement, sequence reads were collapsed and filtered. For each sample, productive Simpson clonality was calculated as the square root of Simpson's diversity index across productive rearrangements. The source is immuneACCESS, and TCRdb retained only in-frame sequences with V and J called. Part of the clones is not carried over; for the studies checked, unresolved V genes explain less than half of this, and the remainder is unexplained. V and J calls plus clone size are reproduced from that table; the DNA served to infer D and trimming. The sample profile shows around 250,000 clones; approximately 82% of them were found once. The leading ten clones occupy around 5% of the sample.

Here the chain combines TRBV9 and TRBJ2-2; 7 central nucleotides agree with TRBD2. The sequence came from a man aged 35-49 years who had been exposed to COVID-19. The specimen was PBMCs or T cells enriched from blood (not recorded which). This receptor has the CDR3 CASSVRLADVSGELFF. DNA sequence: TGTGCCAGCAGCGTTAGACTAGCAGACGTCTCCGGGGAGCTGTTTTTT.